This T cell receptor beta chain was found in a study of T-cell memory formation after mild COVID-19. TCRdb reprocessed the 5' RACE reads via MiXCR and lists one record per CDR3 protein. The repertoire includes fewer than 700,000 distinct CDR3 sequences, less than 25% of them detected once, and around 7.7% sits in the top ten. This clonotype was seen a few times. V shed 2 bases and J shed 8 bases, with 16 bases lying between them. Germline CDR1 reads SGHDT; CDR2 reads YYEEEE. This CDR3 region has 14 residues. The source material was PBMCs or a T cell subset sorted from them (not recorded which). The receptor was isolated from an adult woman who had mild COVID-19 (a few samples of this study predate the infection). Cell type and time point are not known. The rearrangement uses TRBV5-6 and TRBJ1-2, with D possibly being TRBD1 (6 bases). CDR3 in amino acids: CASSFIFQGRGYTF. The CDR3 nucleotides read TGTGCCAGCAGCTTCATTTTCCAGGGGCGCGGCTACACCTTC. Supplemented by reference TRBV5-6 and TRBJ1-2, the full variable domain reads DAGVTQSPTHLIKTRGQQVTLRCSPKSGHDTVSWYQQALGQGPQFIFQYYEEEERQRGNFPDRFSGHQFPNYSSELNVNALLLGDSALYLCASSFIFQGRGYTFGSGTRLTVV.